This T cell receptor beta chain was observed in a study of control samples from healthy donors and cancer patients. Clones were sequenced by immunoSEQ multiplex PCR, and TCRdb holds only the in-frame ones, with some missing. Of under 450,000 clones in the sample, more than 80% were seen once. The CDR3 contains 15 residues. The V gene lost 0 bases and the J gene lost 4 bases, with 12 bases spanning the gap. Germline V gene sequence: CDR1 SGHRS, CDR2 YFSETQ. The chain recombines TRBV5-1 with TRBJ2-3; perhaps TRBD1 as D (5 bases). The sample comprised PBMCs. The clonotype comes from a man in his forties or fifties with head and neck cancer. CDR3 nucleotides: TGCGCCAGCAGCTTGGAAAGGGGAAAGTCAGATACGCAGTATTTT. This sequence encodes CASSLERGKSDTQYF.